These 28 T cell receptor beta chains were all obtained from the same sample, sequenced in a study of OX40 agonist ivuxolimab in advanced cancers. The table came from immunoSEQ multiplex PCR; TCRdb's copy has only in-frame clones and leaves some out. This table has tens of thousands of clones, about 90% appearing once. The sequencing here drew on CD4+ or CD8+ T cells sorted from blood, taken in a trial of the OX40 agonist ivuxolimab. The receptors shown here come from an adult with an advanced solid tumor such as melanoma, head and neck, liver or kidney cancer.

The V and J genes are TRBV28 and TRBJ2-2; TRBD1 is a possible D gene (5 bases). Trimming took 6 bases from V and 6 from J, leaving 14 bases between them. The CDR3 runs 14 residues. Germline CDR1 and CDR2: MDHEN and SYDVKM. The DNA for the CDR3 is TGTGCCAGCAGACCAACCCCAGGGTCCGGGGAGCTGTTTTTT. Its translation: CASRPTPGSGELFF.

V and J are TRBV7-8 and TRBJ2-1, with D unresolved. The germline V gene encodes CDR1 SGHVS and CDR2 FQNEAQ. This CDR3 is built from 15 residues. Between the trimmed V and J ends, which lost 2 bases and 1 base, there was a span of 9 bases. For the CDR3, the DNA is TGTGCCAGCAGCTTAATGCTGGGGTCCTACAATGAGCAGTTCTTC. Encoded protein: CASSLMLGSYNEQFF.

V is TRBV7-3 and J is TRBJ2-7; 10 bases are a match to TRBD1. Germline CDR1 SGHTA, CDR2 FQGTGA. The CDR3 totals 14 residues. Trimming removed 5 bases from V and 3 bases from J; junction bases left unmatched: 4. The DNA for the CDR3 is TGTGCCAGCAGCCCCGGGACAGGGGACTACGAGCAGTACTTC. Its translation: CASSPGTGDYEQYF.

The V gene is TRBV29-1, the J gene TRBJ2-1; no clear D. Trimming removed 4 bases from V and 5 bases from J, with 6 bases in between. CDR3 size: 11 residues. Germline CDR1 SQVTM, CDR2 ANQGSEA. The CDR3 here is CSVARNNEQFF. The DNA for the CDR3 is TGCAGCGTTGCTAGGAACAATGAGCAGTTCTTC.

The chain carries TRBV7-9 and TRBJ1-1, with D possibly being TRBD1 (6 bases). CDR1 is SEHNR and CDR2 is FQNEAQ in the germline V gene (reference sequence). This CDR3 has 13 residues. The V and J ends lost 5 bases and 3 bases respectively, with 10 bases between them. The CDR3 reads CASSGDTHTEAFF. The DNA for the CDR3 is TGTGCCAGCAGCGGGGACACCCACACTGAAGCTTTCTTT.

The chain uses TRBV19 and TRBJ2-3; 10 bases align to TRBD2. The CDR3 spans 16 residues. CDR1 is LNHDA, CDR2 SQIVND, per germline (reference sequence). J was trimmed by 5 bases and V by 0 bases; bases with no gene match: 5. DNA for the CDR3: TGTGCCAGTAGTATAGATCTAGCGGGAGTCGTAGATACGCAGTATTTT. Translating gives CASSIDLAGVVDTQYF.

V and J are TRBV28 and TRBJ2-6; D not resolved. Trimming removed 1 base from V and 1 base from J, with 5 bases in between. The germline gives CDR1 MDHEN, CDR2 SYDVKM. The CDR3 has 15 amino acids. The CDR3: CASSLYPSGANVLTF. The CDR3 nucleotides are TGTGCCAGCAGTTTATACCCGTCTGGGGCCAACGTCCTGACTTTC.

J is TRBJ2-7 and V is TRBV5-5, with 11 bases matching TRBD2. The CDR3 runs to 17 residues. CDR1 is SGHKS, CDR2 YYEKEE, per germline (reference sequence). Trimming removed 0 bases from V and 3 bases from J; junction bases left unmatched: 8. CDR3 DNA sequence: TGTGCCAGCAGCTTGGATGTGGTAGCGGGAGGGCTCTACGAGCAGTACTTC. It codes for CASSLDVVAGGLYEQYF.

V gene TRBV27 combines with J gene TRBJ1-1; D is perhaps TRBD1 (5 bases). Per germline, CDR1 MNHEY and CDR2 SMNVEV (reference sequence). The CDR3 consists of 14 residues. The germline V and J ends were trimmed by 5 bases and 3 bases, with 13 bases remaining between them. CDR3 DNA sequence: TGTGCCAGCAGTATTTCGGGGGGTGACACTGAAGCTTTCTTT. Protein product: CASSISGGDTEAFF.

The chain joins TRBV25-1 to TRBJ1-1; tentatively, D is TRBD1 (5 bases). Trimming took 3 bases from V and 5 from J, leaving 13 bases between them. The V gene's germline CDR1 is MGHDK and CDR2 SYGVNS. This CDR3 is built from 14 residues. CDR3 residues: CASSDSRGTTEAFF. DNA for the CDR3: TGTGCCAGCAGTGATAGTAGGGGTACGACTGAAGCTTTCTTT.

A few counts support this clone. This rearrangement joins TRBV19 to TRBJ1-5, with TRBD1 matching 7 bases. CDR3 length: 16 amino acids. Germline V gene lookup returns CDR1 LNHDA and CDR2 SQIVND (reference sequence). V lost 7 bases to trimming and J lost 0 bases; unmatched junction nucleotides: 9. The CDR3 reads CASTGQDYDSNQPQHF. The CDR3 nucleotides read TGTGCCAGTACAGGACAGGACTACGATAGCAATCAGCCCCAGCATTTT.

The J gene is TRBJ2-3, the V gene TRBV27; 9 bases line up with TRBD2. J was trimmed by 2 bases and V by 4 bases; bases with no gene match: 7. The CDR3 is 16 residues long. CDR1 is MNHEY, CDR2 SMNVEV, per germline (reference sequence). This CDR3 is CASSSYLAGSTDTQYF. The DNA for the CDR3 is TGTGCCAGCAGTTCTTATCTAGCGGGATCCACAGATACGCAGTATTTT.

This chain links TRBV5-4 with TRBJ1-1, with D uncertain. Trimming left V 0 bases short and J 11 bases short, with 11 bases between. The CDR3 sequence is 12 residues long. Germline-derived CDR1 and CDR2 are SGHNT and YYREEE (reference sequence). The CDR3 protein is CASSLGSNLAFF. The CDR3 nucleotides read TGTGCCAGCAGCTTGGGGTCCAATTTGGCTTTCTTT.

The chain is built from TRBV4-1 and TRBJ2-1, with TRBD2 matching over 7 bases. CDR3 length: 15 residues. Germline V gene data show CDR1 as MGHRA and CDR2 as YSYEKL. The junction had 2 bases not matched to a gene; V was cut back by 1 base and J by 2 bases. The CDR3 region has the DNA TGCGCCAGCAGCCAAGTTAGCGGGCCCTACAATGAGCAGTTCTTC. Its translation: CASSQVSGPYNEQFF.

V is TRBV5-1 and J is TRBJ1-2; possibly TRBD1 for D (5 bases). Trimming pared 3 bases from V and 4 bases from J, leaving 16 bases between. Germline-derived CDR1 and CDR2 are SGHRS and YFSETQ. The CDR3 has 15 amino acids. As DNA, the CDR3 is TGCGCCAGCAGCTCAGAACCGGGGGGGAGCTATGGCTACACCTTC. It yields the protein CASSSEPGGSYGYTF.

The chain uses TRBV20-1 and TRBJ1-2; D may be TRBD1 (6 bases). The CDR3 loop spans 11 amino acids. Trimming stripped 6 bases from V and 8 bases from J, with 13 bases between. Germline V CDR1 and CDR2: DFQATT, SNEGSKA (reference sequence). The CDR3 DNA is TGCAGTGCAAGTCGGGGGCAAGGCTACACCTTC. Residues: CSASRGQGYTF.

In DNA, the CDR3 is TGTGCCAGCAGCGTGGGGTATCGGACAGATACGCAGTATTTT. Translation: CASSVGYRTDTQYF. The V gene is TRBV11-2, the J gene TRBJ2-3, with no clear D. V lost 5 bases, J lost 3 bases, and 12 bases lay in between. This CDR3 spans 14 amino acids. Germline lookup yields CDR1 SGHAT and CDR2 FQNNGV.

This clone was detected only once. The CDR3 DNA follows: TGTGCCAGTTCAGCGGGGACCCTTATGGGCCTCTACGAGCAGTACTTC. It translates to CASSAGTLMGLYEQYF. V is TRBV28 and J is TRBJ2-7; 7 bases fit TRBD2. With 9 bases clipped from V and 3 bases from J, the junction kept 17 bases outside the gene matches. The CDR3 runs 16 residues. The germline CDR1 and CDR2 sequences are MDHEN and SYDVKM.

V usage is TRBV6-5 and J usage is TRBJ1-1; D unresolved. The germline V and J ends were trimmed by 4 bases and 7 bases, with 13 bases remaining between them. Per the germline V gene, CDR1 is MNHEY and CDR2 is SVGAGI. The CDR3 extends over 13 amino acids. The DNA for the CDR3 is TGTGCCAGCAGTTCAGGACTTAGTATTGAAGCTTTCTTT. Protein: CASSSGLSIEAFF.

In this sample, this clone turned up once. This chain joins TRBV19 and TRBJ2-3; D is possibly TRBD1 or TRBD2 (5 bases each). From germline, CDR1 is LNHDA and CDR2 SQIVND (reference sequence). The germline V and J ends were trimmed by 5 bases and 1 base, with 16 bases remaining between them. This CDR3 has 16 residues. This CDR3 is CASSPPGGGGTDTQYF. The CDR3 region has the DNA TGTGCCAGTAGTCCACCTGGTGGGGGAGGCACAGATACGCAGTATTTT.

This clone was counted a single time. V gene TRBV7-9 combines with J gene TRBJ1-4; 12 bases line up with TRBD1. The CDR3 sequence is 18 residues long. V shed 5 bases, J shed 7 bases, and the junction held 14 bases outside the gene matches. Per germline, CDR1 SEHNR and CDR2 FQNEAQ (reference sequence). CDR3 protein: CASSPSRDRGLVGEKLFF. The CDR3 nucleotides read TGTGCCAGCAGCCCATCCCGGGACAGGGGGCTTGTCGGTGAAAAACTGTTTTTT.

The CDR3 coding sequence is TGTGCCAGCAGCCAACCTATGGGACAGGGGGACATGTGGGAGAGCTACAATGAGCAGTTCTTC. Encoded protein: CASSQPMGQGDMWESYNEQFF. The chain links TRBV4-2 to TRBJ2-1, with TRBD1 identical over 11 bases. The CDR3 runs to 21 residues. CDR1 is LGHNA and CDR2 is YNFKEQ in the germline V gene. With 2 bases clipped from V and 3 bases from J, the junction kept 18 bases outside the gene matches.

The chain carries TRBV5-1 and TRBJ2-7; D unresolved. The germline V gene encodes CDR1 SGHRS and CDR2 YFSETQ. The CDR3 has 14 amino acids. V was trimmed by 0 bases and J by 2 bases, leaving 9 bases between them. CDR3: CASSLALNTYEQYF. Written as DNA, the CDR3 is TGCGCCAGCAGCTTGGCCCTCAACACCTACGAGCAGTACTTC.

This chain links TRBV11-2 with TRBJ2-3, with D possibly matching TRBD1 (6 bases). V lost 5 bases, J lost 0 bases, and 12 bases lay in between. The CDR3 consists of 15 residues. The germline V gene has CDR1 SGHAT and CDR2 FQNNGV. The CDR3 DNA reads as TGTGCCAGCAGCCAAGGACAGACTAGCACAGATACGCAGTATTTT. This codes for CASSQGQTSTDTQYF.

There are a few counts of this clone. CDR3 in DNA: TGTGCCAGCACAGACAGTTTCGAGCAGTTCTTC. Amino acids: CASTDSFEQFF. The chain carries TRBV7-8 and TRBJ2-1; maybe TRBD1 (5 bases). CDR1 and CDR2 (germline): SGHVS, FQNEAQ. The CDR3 is 11 residues long. V was shortened by 7 bases and J by 10 bases, with 11 bases between the two germline ends. Combining the CDR3 with reference TRBV7-8 and TRBJ2-1 gives the whole variable domain GAGVSQSPRYKVAKRGQDVALRCDPISGHVSLFWYQQALGQGPEFLTYFQNEAQLDKSGLPSDRFFAERPEGSVSTLKIQRTQQEDSAVYLCASTDSFEQFFGPGTRLTVL.

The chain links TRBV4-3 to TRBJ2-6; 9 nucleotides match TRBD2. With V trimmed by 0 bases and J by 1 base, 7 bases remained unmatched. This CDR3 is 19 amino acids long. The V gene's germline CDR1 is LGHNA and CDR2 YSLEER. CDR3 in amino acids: CASSQDRAGGLSGANVLTF. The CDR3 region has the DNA TGCGCCAGCAGCCAAGATCGGGCGGGAGGGCTGTCTGGGGCCAACGTCCTGACTTTC.

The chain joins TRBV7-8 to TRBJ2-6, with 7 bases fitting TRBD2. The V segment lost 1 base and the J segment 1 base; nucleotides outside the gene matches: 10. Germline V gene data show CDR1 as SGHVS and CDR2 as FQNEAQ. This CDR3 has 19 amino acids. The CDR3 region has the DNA TGTGCCAGCAGCTTAGATAACGGGAGGTTCCTTTCTGGGGCCAACGTCCTGACTTTC. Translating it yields CASSLDNGRFLSGANVLTF.

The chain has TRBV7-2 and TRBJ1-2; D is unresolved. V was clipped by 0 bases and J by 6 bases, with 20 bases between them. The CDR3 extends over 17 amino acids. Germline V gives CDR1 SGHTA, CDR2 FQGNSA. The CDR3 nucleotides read TGTGCCAGCAGCTTAGCGCAATCGGCAGGCTATGGGAATGGCTACACCTTC. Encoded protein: CASSLAQSAGYGNGYTF. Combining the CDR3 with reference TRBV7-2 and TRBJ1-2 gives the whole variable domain GAGVSQSPSNKVTEKGKDVELRCDPISGHTALYWYRQSLGQGLEFLIYFQGNSAPDKSGLPSDRFSAERTGGSVSTLTIQRTQQEDSAVYLCASSLAQSAGYGNGYTFGSGTRLTVV.